The 22 T cell receptor beta chains in this list originate from one sample, sequenced in a study of shared clonotypes between healthy human individuals. TCRdb's table, derived via immunoSEQ multiplex PCR, lists solely in-frame clones and lacks some. The sample records about 2.3 million clones, more than 80% being singletons. The sequencing input was naive CD4+ T cells from PBMCs. Subset of the sample: CD45RA+ positively selected. The receptor set was obtained from a man aged 18-30 years in good health. Some clones in this sample may be carry-over from other donors' samples.

The DNA for the CDR3 is TGTGCCAGCAGCCGGGACAGGCCCATTTGGGGCTACACCTTC. This translates into CASSRDRPIWGYTF. The chain is built from TRBV11-1 and TRBJ1-2, with 8 positions matching TRBD1. The V gene end was trimmed by 5 bases and the J gene end by 8 bases; junction bases not matched to a gene: 10. This CDR3 has 14 amino acids. Looked up from germline, CDR1 is SGHAT and CDR2 is FQDESV (reference sequence).

The V call is TRBV4-2, the J call TRBJ2-1, with 7 positions matching TRBD2. CDR3 length: 15 residues. V dropped 4 bases and J dropped 5; count of bases not matched to a gene: 8. Germline CDR1 and CDR2: LGHNA and YNFKEQ. The CDR3: CASSLYRLADNEQFF. CDR3 sequence (DNA): TGTGCCAGCAGCCTCTATAGACTAGCCGACAATGAGCAGTTCTTC.

The chain couples TRBV6-5 to TRBJ1-4; D might be TRBD1 (5 bases). Germline-derived CDR1 and CDR2 are MNHEY and SVGAGI. This CDR3 contains 14 residues. The V and J ends lost 5 bases and 13 bases respectively, with 20 bases between them. CDR3 loop: CASSLRDGHSRLFF. The CDR3 DNA reads as TGTGCCAGCAGTCTCCGGGACGGTCATTCGAGACTGTTTTTT.

The chain has TRBV7-8 and TRBJ2-7; 8 nucleotides line up with TRBD2. Germline CDR1 and CDR2: SGHVS and FQNEAQ. The CDR3 loop spans 16 amino acids. The junction had 8 bases not matched to a gene; V was cut back by 1 base and J by 3 bases. The CDR3 bases are TGTGCCAGCAGCTTAGTACAGCGGGGGAGACACTACGAGCAGTACTTC. It translates to CASSLVQRGRHYEQYF.

The chain couples TRBV7-3 to TRBJ2-1, with D tentatively TRBD2 (6 bases). Trimming left V 8 bases short and J 3 bases short, with 8 bases between. CDR3 length: 12 residues. Germline CDR1 and CDR2: SGHTA and FQGTGA. For the CDR3, the DNA is TGTGCCAGCGATAGCGGCTACAATGAGCAGTTCTTC. This gives the protein CASDSGYNEQFF.

Worth noting for this clone: This specimen includes other DNA sequences encoding the same CDR3. The chain recombines TRBV5-1 with TRBJ2-1, with a possible D match to TRBD2 (6 bases). The CDR3 is made up of 15 amino acids. V was clipped by 0 bases and J by 2 bases, with 9 bases between them. Per germline, CDR1 SGHRS and CDR2 YFSETQ. CDR3 loop: CASSLAAGPYNEQFF. The CDR3 coding sequence is TGCGCCAGCAGCTTGGCGGCGGGACCCTACAATGAGCAGTTCTTC.

In nucleotides, the CDR3 is TGTGCCAGCAGCTCCCCGGGTTCGGGGAACACTGAAGCTTTCTTT. Its translation: CASSSPGSGNTEAFF. This chain joins TRBV5-5 and TRBJ1-1; no clear D gene. V was pared by 3 bases and J by 1 base, with 13 bases between. From germline, CDR1 is SGHKS and CDR2 YYEKEE (reference sequence). CDR3 length equals 15 residues.

The chain uses TRBV6-6 and TRBJ2-7; 9 nucleotides line up with TRBD2. V gave up 4 bases and J gave up 0 bases; unmatched junction bases: 1. The CDR3 is 14 amino acids. Germline V CDR1 and CDR2: MNHNY, SVGAGI (reference sequence). The CDR3 nucleotides read TGTGCCAGCAGTTTAGCGGGGGCCTCCTACGAGCAGTACTTC. Protein: CASSLAGASYEQYF.

The chain is built from TRBV5-1 and TRBJ2-7, with D uncertain. Per the germline V gene, CDR1 is SGHRS and CDR2 is YFSETQ. This CDR3 comprises 11 residues. With 7 bases removed from V and 4 bases from J, the gap between germline ends came to 9 bases. For the CDR3, the DNA is TGCGCCAGCCACGAAGGGTACGAGCAGTACTTC. Translating gives CASHEGYEQYF.

The rearrangement uses TRBV28 and TRBJ1-4; D uncertain. Trimming removed 6 bases from V and 9 bases from J, with 20 bases in between. CDR3 size: 15 residues. Germline V gene data show CDR1 as MDHEN and CDR2 as SYDVKM. The CDR3, as DNA: TGTGCCAGCAGCGAAATTACAACCGGCTTGAAAAAACTGTTTTTT. This sequence encodes CASSEITTGLKKLFF. Drawing the rest from reference TRBV28 and TRBJ1-4, the complete variable domain is DVKVTQSSRYLVKRTGEKVFLECVQDMDHENMFWYRQDPGLGLRLIYFSYDVKMKEKGDIPEGYSVSREKKERFSLILESASTNQTSMYLCASSEITTGLKKLFFGSGTQLSVL.

This clone came up once. The genes are TRBV6-1 and TRBJ1-5; a possible D gene is TRBD1 (5 bases). The CDR3 runs 17 residues. V dropped 2 bases and J dropped 6 bases, with 20 bases sitting between them. Germline CDR1 reads MNHNS; CDR2 reads SASEGT. CDR3 protein: CASSEYGTLNGGQPQHF. Written as DNA, the CDR3 is TGTGCCAGCAGTGAATATGGGACGCTTAACGGAGGTCAGCCCCAGCATTTT.

The chain combines TRBV19 with TRBJ2-1; TRBD2 matches at 12 bases. Germline CDR1 is LNHDA and CDR2 is SQIVND (reference sequence). The V segment lost 6 bases and the J segment 7 bases; nucleotides outside the gene matches: 13. The CDR3 extends over 17 amino acids. The CDR3 reads CASSTPLLAGGRNEQFF. CDR3 coding DNA: TGTGCCAGTAGCACTCCACTACTAGCGGGAGGAAGAAATGAGCAGTTCTTC. Combining the CDR3 with reference TRBV19 and TRBJ2-1 gives the whole variable domain DGGITQSPKYLFRKEGQNVTLSCEQNLNHDAMYWYRQDPGQGLRLIYYSQIVNDFQKGDIAEGYSVSREKKESFPLTVTSAQKNPTAFYLCASSTPLLAGGRNEQFFGPGTRLTVL.

Concerning this clone itself: This sample also contains other DNA sequences that code for the same CDR3. The chain couples TRBV19 to TRBJ2-2; 8 bases align to TRBD1. This CDR3 has 13 amino acids. V was pared by 5 bases and J by 4 bases, with 0 bases of the junction left unmatched. Germline CDR1 LNHDA, CDR2 SQIVND (reference sequence). The CDR3 nucleotides read TGTGCCAGTAGTGGACAGGGCACCGGGGAGCTGTTTTTT. Its protein product is CASSGQGTGELFF.

The chain links TRBV2 to TRBJ2-2, with TRBD1 identical over 8 bases. The CDR3 consists of 15 residues. V lost 4 bases to trimming and J lost 4 bases; unmatched junction nucleotides: 5. The germline V gene has CDR1 SNHLY and CDR2 FYNNEI. CDR3 DNA sequence: TGTGCCAGCAGTGTCGACAGGGGAGGCACCGGGGAGCTGTTTTTT. This translates into CASSVDRGGTGELFF.

The chain employs TRBV28 and TRBJ1-5, with TRBD1 matching over 8 bases. The length of the CDR3 is 17 residues. In germline, CDR1 is MDHEN, CDR2 SYDVKM. The J segment lost 0 bases and the V segment lost 5 bases, leaving 9 bases of the junction unmatched. The CDR3 sequence: CASSPGQEVYSNQPQHF. DNA for the CDR3: TGTGCCAGCAGTCCGGGACAGGAGGTCTATAGCAATCAGCCCCAGCATTTT.

The chain links TRBV11-2 to TRBJ1-1, with D maybe TRBD1 (5 bases). This CDR3 comprises 15 residues. The V and J ends lost 3 bases and 0 bases respectively, with 11 bases between them. Germline V gene sequence: CDR1 SGHAT, CDR2 FQNNGV. The CDR3 is CASSFDSDLNTEAFF. The CDR3 coding sequence is TGTGCCAGCAGCTTCGACAGTGACCTGAACACTGAAGCTTTCTTT.

This clone was observed a few times. At the DNA level, this CDR3 is encoded by other sequences in the same sample as well. The chain links TRBV18 to TRBJ2-7, with D perhaps TRBD1 or TRBD2 (6 bases each). The CDR3 totals 12 residues. Germline CDR1 and CDR2: KGHSH and LQKENI. Trimming shortened V by 6 bases and J by 3 bases, and 9 bases separated the two germline ends. CDR3 sequence reads: CASSRGLYEQYF. The CDR3 DNA reads TGTGCCAGCTCCAGGGGACTCTACGAGCAGTACTTC.

The chain uses TRBV5-1 and TRBJ1-1; TRBD1 is a possible D gene (6 bases). The V end lost 1 base, the J end lost 3 bases, and 13 bases lay between the germline ends. There are 15 residues in the CDR3. The germline V gene encodes CDR1 SGHRS and CDR2 YFSETQ. This CDR3 is CASSLSGGADTEAFF. The DNA for the CDR3 is TGCGCCAGCAGCTTGAGTGGGGGCGCGGACACTGAAGCTTTCTTT.

This chain links TRBV28 with TRBJ1-1; D remains unclear. Between the trimmed V and J ends, which lost 6 bases and 0 bases, there was a span of 8 bases. This CDR3 is built from 13 residues. Germline values: CDR1 MDHEN, CDR2 SYDVKM. The CDR3 region is CASSTNMNTEAFF. The CDR3 coding sequence is TGTGCCAGCAGCACCAACATGAACACTGAAGCTTTCTTT.

The chain is built from TRBV5-1 and TRBJ2-1; 9 nucleotides match TRBD2. The CDR3 covers 13 residues. Germline V gene lookup returns CDR1 SGHRS and CDR2 YFSETQ. Trimming removed 1 base from V and 16 bases from J; junction bases left unmatched: 9. CDR3 in DNA: TGCGCCAGCAGCTTGTTTCCTAGCGGGGAAACCTTCTTC. It specifies CASSLFPSGETFF.

The rearrangement links TRBV9 to TRBJ1-5; D not certain. Germline loops: CDR1 SGDLS, CDR2 YYNGEE. V lost 1 base and J 8 bases, leaving 10 bases between the germline ends. The length of the CDR3 is 13 residues. CDR3 bases: TGTGCCAGCAGCGTATCTCCGGAAAAGCCCCAGCATTTT. This sequence encodes CASSVSPEKPQHF.

DNA for the CDR3: TGTGCCAGCAGGGTACAGGGGGCAGGGGCCAACGTCCTGACTTTC. Encoded protein: CASRVQGAGANVLTF. The rearrangement uses TRBV6-1 and TRBJ2-6, with 9 bases identical to TRBD1. CDR1 and CDR2 from the germline V gene are MNHNS and SASEGT. This CDR3 has 15 residues. V lost 6 bases and J lost 4; bases outside the gene matches: 4.